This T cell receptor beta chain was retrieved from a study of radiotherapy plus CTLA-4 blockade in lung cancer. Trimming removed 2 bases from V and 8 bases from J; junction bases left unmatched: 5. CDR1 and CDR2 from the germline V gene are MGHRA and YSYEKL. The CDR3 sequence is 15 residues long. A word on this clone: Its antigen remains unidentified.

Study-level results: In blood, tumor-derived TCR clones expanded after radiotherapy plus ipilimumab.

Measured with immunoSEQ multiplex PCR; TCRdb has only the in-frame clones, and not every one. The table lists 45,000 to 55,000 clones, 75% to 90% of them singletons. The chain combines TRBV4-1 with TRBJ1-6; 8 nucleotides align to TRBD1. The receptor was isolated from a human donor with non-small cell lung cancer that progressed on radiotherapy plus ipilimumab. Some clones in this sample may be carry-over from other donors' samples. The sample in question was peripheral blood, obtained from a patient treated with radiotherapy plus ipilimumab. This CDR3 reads CASSQWTGIYSPLHF. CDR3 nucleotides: TGCGCCAGCAGCCAATGGACAGGGATCTATTCACCCCTCCACTTT.